This T cell receptor (beta chain) was sequenced in a study of blood T cell repertoires in COVID-19. Study-wide context: The origin of the acute and convalescent COVID-19 samples was the United States, Italy and Spain. T cells, B-cell-depleted T cells, or PBMCs supplied cDNA or gDNA.

Germline trimming cut 5 bases from V and 4 bases from J; bases unmatched to any gene: 6. Germline loops: CDR1 SNHLY, CDR2 FYNNEI. CDR3 length equals 15 residues. Measured with immunoSEQ multiplex PCR; TCRdb has only the in-frame clones, and not every one. This sample has 45,000 to 50,000 clones, with 70% to 90% found just once. The sequenced material came from peripheral blood. This chain uses TRBV2 with TRBJ2-1; 9 nucleotides align to TRBD2. The TCR sequence derives from a woman aged 55-70 years with acute or convalescent COVID-19. The CDR3 is CASSMGGGAYNEQFF. CDR3 nucleotides: TGTGCCAGCAGTATGGGCGGGGGGGCTTACAATGAGCAGTTCTTC.